Below, 8 T cell receptor beta chains from the same sample are listed, as sequenced in a study of blood T cells in healthy people across ages (dated by TCRdb to the mid-2010s). Libraries were built with 5' RACE. Sequencing relied on an Illumina HiSeq 2500. The second PCR ran for roughly 7 to 12 cycles and used a J-beta primer mix along with a sample-barcoded 5' primer. TCRdb's own reprocessing of the public reads used fastp at Q25 and MiXCR and kept productive beta chains. Merged by CDR3 protein, the rows form single entries marked with the most common genes and DNA. The sample has approximately 850,000 distinct CDR3 sequences on record, approximately 48% of them singletons. The top ten clonotypes cover roughly 19% of the sample. The sample taken for sequencing was blood. Every receptor here comes from a man aged 55 to 70 in good health.

The chain carries TRBV11-2 and TRBJ2-5, with D unclear. This CDR3 contains 16 residues. V shed 1 base and J shed 11 bases, with 23 bases lying between them. CDR1 is SGHAT and CDR2 is FQNNGV in the germline V gene. Here the CDR3 reads CASSLGGYPPNNGQYF. The DNA for the CDR3 is TGTGCCAGCAGCTTAGGCGGATACCCACCCAACAATGGGCAGTACTTC.

Only a few counts were recorded for this clonotype. As DNA, the CDR3 is TGTGCCAGCAGCAATCTGTCCCCGGGAGATACGCAGTATTTT. It translates to CASSNLSPGDTQYF. V usage is TRBV7-2 and J usage is TRBJ2-3; D not certain. The CDR3 is 14 residues long. V lost 5 bases, J lost 5 bases, and 14 bases lay in between. The germline gives CDR1 SGHTA, CDR2 FQGNSA.

The rearrangement joins TRBV5-4 to TRBJ2-5; TRBD1 is a possible D gene (6 bases). CDR3 size: 15 residues. Looked up from germline, CDR1 is SGHNT and CDR2 is YYREEE (reference sequence). Trimming pared 0 bases from V and 9 bases from J, leaving 18 bases between. CDR3 residues: CASSLVGALERAQYF. Written as DNA, the CDR3 is TGTGCCAGCAGCTTGGTGGGGGCTCTAGAGAGGGCCCAGTACTTC. Based on the CDR3 plus reference TRBV5-4 and TRBJ2-5, the full variable domain is ETGVTQSPTHLIKTRGQQVTLRCSSQSGHNTVSWYQQALGQGPQFIFQYYREEENGRGNFPPRFSGLQFPNYSSELNVNALELDDSALYLCASSLVGALERAQYFGPGTRLLVL.

This chain connects TRBV4-1 to TRBJ2-5, with TRBD1 matching 7 bases. Germline-derived CDR1 and CDR2 are MGHRA and YSYEKL. This CDR3 region has 14 residues. V shed 0 bases and J 7 bases; nucleotides not matched to a gene: 5. The chain's CDR3 is CASSQDMTGRTQYF. In DNA form, the CDR3 reads TGCGCCAGCAGCCAAGACATGACAGGGCGGACCCAGTACTTC.

V gene TRBV10-2 combines with J gene TRBJ2-5; D not certain. TRBJ2-4 matches the DNA end more closely, so the J call is doubtful. The CDR3 runs to 14 residues. Germline V gives CDR1 WSHSY, CDR2 SAAADI. DNA for the CDR3: TGCGCCAGCACCTCTGGGTGGTTTTTAAACATTCAGTACTTC. Amino acid sequence: CASTSGWFLNIQYF.

This clonotype was seen only a few times. The chain couples TRBV18 to TRBJ2-5; 7 bases map to TRBD2. The germline V gene has CDR1 KGHSH and CDR2 LQKENI. V shed 8 bases, J shed 5 bases, and the junction held 8 bases outside the gene matches. The CDR3 has 13 amino acids. The chain's CDR3 is CASSPREGETQYF. CDR3 coding DNA: TGTGCCAGCAGCCCGAGGGAGGGGGAGACCCAGTACTTC.

V is TRBV5-8 and J is TRBJ2-1; 14 bases are shared with TRBD2. V was clipped by 0 bases and J by 5 bases; unmatched bases: 4. Germline V gene sequence: CDR1 SGHTS, CDR2 YDEGEE. The CDR3 spans 17 residues. The CDR3 here is CASSLGRLAGGDNEQFF. The CDR3 coding sequence is TGTGCCAGCAGCTTGGGCCGACTAGCGGGGGGGGACAATGAGCAGTTCTTC.

This sequence joins TRBV2 and TRBJ2-1, with D hard to call. This CDR3 comprises 15 residues. Germline V gene data show CDR1 as SNHLY and CDR2 as FYNNEI. The germline V and J ends were trimmed by 6 bases and 1 base, with 13 bases remaining between them. For the CDR3, the DNA is TGTGCCAGCAGGTTGACGACGTCTTCCTACAATGAGCAGTTCTTC. Translation gives CASRLTTSSYNEQFF.